This T cell receptor beta chain was sequenced in a study of cytomegalovirus exposure and HLA in healthy donors. Per the germline V gene, CDR1 is SGHTA and CDR2 is FQGNSA. Trimming removed 1 base from V and 8 bases from J; junction bases left unmatched: 7. There are 15 residues in the CDR3. The PCR had 60 Vbeta and 13 Jbeta primers. Sequenced by immunoSEQ multiplex PCR; TCRdb stores in-frame clones only, minus some. The sample carries some 140,000 clones, around 78% recorded once. The receptor's source is a female donor in good health and CMV-seropositive. The V gene is TRBV7-2, the J gene TRBJ2-1, with 8 bases lining up with TRBD2. Material for sequencing was PBMCs. The CDR3 DNA is TGTGCCAGCAGCTTAGGTGCGGCGGGGGGCGATGAGCAGTTCTTC. Protein sequence: CASSLGAAGGDEQFF.